The clone carrying this T cell receptor (beta chain) was seen a handful of times. Its antigen is not known. This record belongs to a study of post-analysis software for immune sequencing data. Study-wide points: In patients, about five TRBV segments were more frequent than in controls, with TRBV5-6, TRBV5-1 and TRBV20-1 among them.

Carried by the TCR beta cDNA libraries were unique molecular identifiers. TCRdb reprocessed the PCR reads with MiXCR, giving one entry per CDR3 protein. The data show roughly 650,000 distinct CDR3 sequences, roughly three fifths seen once. This CDR3 contains 13 residues. V was clipped by 6 bases and J by 2 bases; unmatched bases: 4. CDR1 is SGHRS and CDR2 is YFSETQ in the germline V gene. This chain connects TRBV5-1 to TRBJ2-5; 7 bases match TRBD1. Specimen: blood. This clonotype originated in a girl under 10 years old with multiple sclerosis. CDR3 DNA sequence: TGCGCCAGCAATCGACAGGGACAAGAGACCCAGTACTTC. Its protein product is CASNRQGQETQYF.